This TCR beta chain came from a study of blood T cell repertoires in COVID-19. Profiling relied on immunoSEQ multiplex PCR, and the TCRdb table lists in-frame clones only, not all of them. The table lists approximately 200,000 clones, 75% to 90% of them singletons, with about 2.3% in the top ten. This CDR3 is 15 amino acids long. The V end lost 5 bases, the J end lost 6 bases, and 18 bases lay between the germline ends. Germline lookup yields CDR1 MNHEY and CDR2 SVGAGI. The sequenced sample consisted of PBMCs or T cells enriched from blood (not recorded which). The chain carries TRBV6-5 and TRBJ2-3; D may be TRBD2 (6 bases). The sequence came from a woman in her 30s who had recovered from COVID-19. The DNA for the CDR3 is TGTGCCAGCAGTCGGGGGTGGCAGGGTGGTGATACGCAGTATTTT. This sequence encodes CASSRGWQGGDTQYF.